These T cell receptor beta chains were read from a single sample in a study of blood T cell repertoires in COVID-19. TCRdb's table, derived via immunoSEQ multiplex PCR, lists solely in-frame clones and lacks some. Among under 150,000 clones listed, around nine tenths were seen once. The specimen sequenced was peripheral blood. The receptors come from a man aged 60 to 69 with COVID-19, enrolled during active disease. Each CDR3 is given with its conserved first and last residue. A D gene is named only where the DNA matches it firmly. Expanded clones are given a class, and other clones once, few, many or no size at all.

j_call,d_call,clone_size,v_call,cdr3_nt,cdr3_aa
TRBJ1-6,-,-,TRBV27,TGTGCCAGCAGTTTAAGGGGCCCCTATAATTCACCCCTCCACTTT,CASSLRGPYNSPLHF
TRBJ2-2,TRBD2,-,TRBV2,TGTGCCAGCAGGGAGAGAGCGGGAACCGGGGAGCTGTTTTTT,CASRERAGTGELFF
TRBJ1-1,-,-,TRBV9,TGTGCCAGCAGCGTAGAAGCATTCACTGAAGCTTTCTTT,CASSVEAFTEAFF
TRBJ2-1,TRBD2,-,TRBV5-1,TGCGCCAGCAGCCTGATTCTAGCGGGGGTTAACAATGAGCAGTTCTTC,CASSLILAGVNNEQFF
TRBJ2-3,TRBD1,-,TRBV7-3,TGTGCCAGCAGCAGGGACAGGGCGGGAGATACGCAGTATTTT,CASSRDRAGDTQYF
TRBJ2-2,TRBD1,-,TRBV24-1,TGTGCCACCAGTGCCAGACAGGGGGTTCGCACCGGGGAGCTGTTTTTT,CATSARQGVRTGELFF
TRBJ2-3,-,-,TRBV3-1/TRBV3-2,TGTGCCAGCAGCCCTGCCGTAGGACTGAGCACAGATACGCAGTATTTT,CASSPAVGLSTDTQYF
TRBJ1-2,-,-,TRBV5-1,TGCGCCAGCAGTCAGAGACAGGAAGGCTATGGCTACACCTTC,CASSQRQEGYGYTF
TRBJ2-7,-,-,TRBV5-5,TGTGCCAGCAGCTTGGGACAGGCGTCCTACGAGCAGTACTTC,CASSLGQASYEQYF
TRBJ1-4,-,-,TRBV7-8,TGTGCCAGCACCGCTGACACCCCAAATGAAAAACTGTTTTTT,CASTADTPNEKLFF
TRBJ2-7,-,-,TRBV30,TGTGCCTGGAGTCGGACAGTGGAATACGAGCAGTACTTC,CAWSRTVEYEQYF
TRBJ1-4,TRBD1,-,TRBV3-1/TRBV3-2,TGTGCCAGCAGCTCCGAGACAGGGGGCGAAGAAAAACTGTTTTTT,CASSSETGGEEKLFF
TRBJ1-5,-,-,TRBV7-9,TGTGCCAGCAGCTTAGACAGGTTAAATCAGCCCCAGCATTTT,CASSLDRLNQPQHF
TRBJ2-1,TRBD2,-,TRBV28,TGTGCCAGCAGTTTAGAGACTAGCGGGAGTATGAATGAGCAGTTCTTC,CASSLETSGSMNEQFF
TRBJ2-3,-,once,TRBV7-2,TGTGCCAGCAGCTTAGCGGGCAGGGAGGTCACAGATACGCAGTATTTT,CASSLAGREVTDTQYF
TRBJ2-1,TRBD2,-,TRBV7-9,TGTGCCAGCAGCTTATTAGCTAGCGGAGGAAATGAGCAGTTCTTC,CASSLLASGGNEQFF
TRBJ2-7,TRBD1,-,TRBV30,TGTGCCTGGAATCAGGGGGTGGGACCCTCCTACGAGCAGTACTTC,CAWNQGVGPSYEQYF
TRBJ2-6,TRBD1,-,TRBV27,TGTGCCAGCAGTTTCCGCCCCGGGACAGGGGGCGCAGGGTCTGGGGCCAACGTCCTGACTTTC,CASSFRPGTGGAGSGANVLTF
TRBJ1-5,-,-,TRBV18,TGTGCCAGCTCACCGAGAGTGGATCAGCCCCAGCATTTT,CASSPRVDQPQHF
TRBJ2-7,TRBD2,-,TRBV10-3,TGTGCCATCAGTGACAGCGTAAGGCGGGAGGTAGCCTACGAGCAGTACTTC,CAISDSVRREVAYEQYF
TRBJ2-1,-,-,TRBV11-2,TGTGCCAGCAGCGCCCTGACGGGGGGCGGCGAGCAGTTCTTC,CASSALTGGGEQFF
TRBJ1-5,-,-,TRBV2,TGTGCCAGCAGTCTAAATCAGCCCCAGCATTTT,CASSLNQPQHF
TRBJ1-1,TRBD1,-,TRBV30,TGTGCCTGGAGGACAGGGGGCTGGACTGAAGCTTTCTTT,CAWRTGGWTEAFF
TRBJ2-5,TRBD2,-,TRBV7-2,TGTGCCAGCAGCCAACAACCGGGGGGAGGGGAGACCCAGTACTTC,CASSQQPGGGETQYF
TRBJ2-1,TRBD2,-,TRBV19,TGTGCCAGTAGTATTGATCGGGAGGGCTACAATGAGCAGTTCTTC,CASSIDREGYNEQFF